Sequencing of this T cell receptor beta chain was carried out in a study of blood T cell repertoires in COVID-19. This CDR3 contains 13 residues. Germline V gives CDR1 SSHAT, CDR2 FNYEAQ (reference sequence). As processed by the authors: Amplified reference gene primers provided the basis for estimating nucleated cell counts. Method: immunoSEQ multiplex PCR; TCRdb's copy keeps in-frame clones and lacks some. D and trimming come from the DNA, and the V and J calls and clone size come from that table. The data show approximately 450,000 clones, around 91% seen once. Comment on this clone: Its ends do not fully match the called genes, so a read error is possible.

Input material: PBMCs or T cells enriched from blood (not recorded which). This clonotype was sampled from a man younger than 40 who had recovered from COVID-19. The chain carries TRBV7-7 and TRBJ2-5; maybe TRBD1 (6 bases). CDR3: CASTSSGAETQYF. CDR3 nucleotides: TGTGCTAGCACCTCGTCAGGGGCAGAGACCCAGTACTTC.